What follows are 21 T cell receptor beta chains derived from one specimen sequenced in a study of blood T cell repertoires in COVID-19. Data came from immunoSEQ multiplex PCR; TCRdb stores just in-frame clones and leaves some out. In the table there are fewer than 85,000 clones, about three quarters of which are singletons. The specimen sequenced was peripheral blood. These receptors all stem from a woman between 65 and 79 years old with acute or convalescent COVID-19.

The chain joins TRBV6-5 to TRBJ2-3; TRBD1 matches at 7 bases. Trimming at V came to 0 bases and at J to 5 bases, leaving 5 bases not matched to a gene. Germline assignment: CDR1 MNHEY and CDR2 SVGAGI. This CDR3 region has 15 residues. CDR3 bases: TGTGCCAGCAGTTACTCCGGGACAGACGAAGATACGCAGTATTTT. It yields the protein CASSYSGTDEDTQYF.

This clone was found a few times. V is TRBV7-3 and J is TRBJ1-1, with D possibly being TRBD1 (5 bases). CDR1 is SGHTA and CDR2 is FQGTGA in the germline V gene. This CDR3 comprises 14 residues. The V end was cut by 6 bases, the J end by 4 bases, with 15 bases between. CDR3 DNA sequence: TGTGCCAGCAGACTTGACAGCGGGGGCACTGAAGCTTTCTTT. Translation: CASRLDSGGTEAFF.

V gene TRBV19 combines with J gene TRBJ1-1; D is perhaps TRBD1 (5 bases). In germline, CDR1 is LNHDA, CDR2 SQIVND (reference sequence). The V end lost 0 bases, the J end lost 0 bases, and 8 bases lay between the germline ends. The CDR3 spans 15 residues. The CDR3 nucleotides are TGTGCCAGTAGTATAGATCCAGGGATGAACACTGAAGCTTTCTTT. Protein: CASSIDPGMNTEAFF.

The chain carries TRBV28 and TRBJ2-7; D is uncertain. Looked up from germline, CDR1 is MDHEN and CDR2 is SYDVKM. V lost 5 bases and J lost 2, with 10 bases in between. The CDR3 is made up of 13 amino acids. The CDR3: CASSPPSAYEQYF. The CDR3 region has the DNA TGTGCCAGCAGTCCCCCCAGTGCCTACGAGCAGTACTTC.

The rearrangement joins TRBV6-2 or TRBV6-3 to TRBJ1-5, with D perhaps TRBD1 (6 bases). Germline CDR1 is MNHEY and CDR2 is SVGEGT. V gave up 4 bases and J gave up 1 base, with 17 bases separating them. The CDR3 loop spans 17 amino acids. The CDR3 spells CASSSGRQVGSNQPQHF. The CDR3 region has the DNA TGTGCCAGCAGTTCCGGACGACAGGTCGGGAGCAATCAGCCCCAGCATTTT.

The chain employs TRBV7-2 and TRBJ1-4; 7 nucleotides match TRBD1. The CDR3 covers 14 residues. Germline V gives CDR1 SGHTA, CDR2 FQGNSA. V was pared by 5 bases and J by 2 bases, with 2 bases of the junction left unmatched. The CDR3 nucleotides read TGTGCCAGCAGCCTACAGGGGACTAATGAAAAACTGTTTTTT. As protein: CASSLQGTNEKLFF.

The chain combines TRBV18 with TRBJ1-1; possible D gene TRBD1, 5 bases. Germline V lookup: CDR1 KGHSH, CDR2 LQKENI. V lost 3 bases and J 3 bases, leaving 17 bases between the germline ends. The CDR3 length is 16 residues. The chain's CDR3 is CASSPFDRGGHTEAFF. CDR3 nucleotide sequence: TGTGCCAGCTCACCGTTCGATCGGGGGGGACACACTGAAGCTTTCTTT. Together with reference TRBV18 and TRBJ1-1, the CDR3 gives the full variable domain: NAGVMQNPRHLVRRRGQEARLRCSPMKGHSHVYWYRQLPEEGLKFMVYLQKENIIDESGMPKERFSAEFPKEGPSILRIQQVVRGDSAAYFCASSPFDRGGHTEAFFGQGTRLTVV.

This clone was counted a single time. The V and J genes are TRBV6-5 and TRBJ1-2; TRBD1 matches at 7 bases. CDR3 size: 13 residues. The V gene's germline CDR1 is MNHEY and CDR2 SVGAGI. J gave up 7 bases and V 9 bases, and 11 bases lay outside the gene matches. In DNA form, the CDR3 reads TGTGCCAGTATTACGGGACAGATTCTTGGCTACACCTTC. Protein: CASITGQILGYTF.

The chain couples TRBV2 to TRBJ1-1; maybe TRBD1 (5 bases). CDR3 size: 13 residues. Per germline, CDR1 SNHLY and CDR2 FYNNEI. Deletions cut 5 bases from V and 6 bases from J, with 13 bases between. CDR3 region: CASSWQGPPEAFF. Written as DNA, the CDR3 is TGTGCCAGCAGTTGGCAGGGTCCCCCTGAAGCTTTCTTT. Based on the CDR3 plus reference TRBV2 and TRBJ1-1, the full variable domain is EPEVTQTPSHQVTQMGQEVILRCVPISNHLYFYWYRQILGQKVEFLVSFYNNEISEKSEIFDDQFSVERPDGSNFTLKIRSTKLEDSAMYFCASSWQGPPEAFFGQGTRLTVV.

This clone was counted many times. The chain combines TRBV29-1 with TRBJ2-7, with a tentative D call TRBD1 (6 bases). CDR3 size: 14 residues. Germline V CDR1 and CDR2: SQVTM, ANQGSEA. Trimming shortened V by 6 bases and J by 3 bases, and 18 bases separated the two germline ends. This CDR3 is CSVSTGPMVYEQYF. The CDR3 DNA follows: TGCAGCGTCTCGACAGGCCCTATGGTCTACGAGCAGTACTTC.

The rearrangement uses TRBV7-8 and TRBJ2-5; maybe TRBD1 (6 bases). Trimming stripped 5 bases from V and 3 bases from J, with 13 bases between. Germline assignment: CDR1 SGHVS and CDR2 FQNEAQ. This CDR3 comprises 14 residues. The CDR3 nucleotides are TGTGCCAGCAGCCGAACAGGGAACAAAGAGACCCAGTACTTC. Translating gives CASSRTGNKETQYF.

The V call is TRBV14, the J call TRBJ1-1; 7 nucleotides match TRBD1. The CDR3 contains 17 residues. The V gene end was trimmed by 3 bases and the J gene end by 1 base; junction bases not matched to a gene: 11. In germline, CDR1 is SGHDN, CDR2 FVKESK. The CDR3 spells CASSHPGQALGNTEAFF. The DNA of the CDR3 is TGTGCCAGCAGCCACCCAGGACAGGCCCTCGGGAACACTGAAGCTTTCTTT. The full variable domain, in which reference TRBV14 and TRBJ1-1 provide the parts outside the CDR3, is EAGVTQFPSHSVIEKGQTVTLRCDPISGHDNLYWYRRVMGKEIKFLLHFVKESKQDESGMPNNRFLAERTGGTYSTLKVQPAELEDSGVYFCASSHPGQALGNTEAFFGQGTRLTVV.

The chain recombines TRBV5-1 with TRBJ1-2; 8 nucleotides align to TRBD1. Germline values: CDR1 SGHRS, CDR2 YFSETQ. This CDR3 comprises 14 residues. V trimming: 3 bases; J trimming: 2 bases; junction bases outside the gene matches: 3. This chain's CDR3 is CASSWDRNNYGYTF. CDR3 coding DNA: TGCGCCAGCAGCTGGGACAGGAACAACTATGGCTACACCTTC.

The rearrangement links TRBV15 to TRBJ1-6, with TRBD1 matching 8 bases. The V gene end was trimmed by 3 bases and the J gene end by 8 bases; junction bases not matched to a gene: 9. Germline V CDR1 and CDR2: LNHNV, YYDKDF (reference sequence). CDR3 length: 16 residues. The CDR3 sequence is CATSRGTGGLDSPLHF. CDR3 nucleotides: TGTGCCACCAGCAGGGGGACAGGAGGTTTGGATTCACCCCTCCACTTT.

The table lists this clone with a count of one. The sample carries other DNA sequences with the same CDR3. This chain joins TRBV20-1 and TRBJ2-1, with D perhaps matching TRBD1 (5 bases). V was clipped by 3 bases and J by 5 bases, with 5 bases between them. The V gene's germline CDR1 is DFQATT and CDR2 SNEGSKA (reference sequence). This CDR3 has 11 amino acids. For the CDR3, the DNA is TGCAGTGCTAGGGGGCACAATGAGCAGTTCTTC. Residues: CSARGHNEQFF.

The V gene is TRBV19, the J gene TRBJ1-2, with TRBD1 matching 10 bases. The CDR3 covers 15 residues. The J segment lost 7 bases and the V segment lost 5 bases, leaving 10 bases of the junction unmatched. Germline-derived CDR1 and CDR2 are LNHDA and SQIVND (reference sequence). The CDR3 sequence: CASSPRTGGMGGYTF. CDR3 DNA sequence: TGTGCCAGTAGTCCCCGGACAGGGGGTATGGGTGGCTACACCTTC.

The chain carries TRBV19 and TRBJ1-5; 7 bases line up with TRBD1. Trimming removed 3 bases from V and 1 base from J; junction bases left unmatched: 6. This CDR3 region has 16 residues. Germline assignment: CDR1 LNHDA and CDR2 SQIVND (reference sequence). CDR3 coding DNA: TGTGCCAGTAGTATCCTCCAGGGGGAGAGCAATCAGCCCCAGCATTTT. It specifies CASSILQGESNQPQHF.

The chain couples TRBV9 to TRBJ1-1; D call uncertain. V shed 0 bases and J shed 4 bases, with 7 bases lying between them. This CDR3 is built from 13 residues. From germline, CDR1 is SGDLS and CDR2 YYNGEE. The CDR3 sequence is CASSVEESTEAFF. DNA of the CDR3: TGTGCCAGCAGCGTAGAGGAGAGCACTGAAGCTTTCTTT.

DNA for the CDR3: TGTGCCAGCAGCTTCCTAGCGGGGGGCAACAATGAGCAGTTCTTC. Protein product: CASSFLAGGNNEQFF. V usage is TRBV9 and J usage is TRBJ2-1; 11 nucleotides align to TRBD2. The germline V gene encodes CDR1 SGDLS and CDR2 YYNGEE. CDR3 length: 15 amino acids. J lost 5 bases, V lost 4 bases, and 5 bases had no gene match. Supplemented by reference TRBV9 and TRBJ2-1, the full variable domain reads DSGVTQTPKHLITATGQRVTLRCSPRSGDLSVYWYQQSLDQGLQFLIQYYNGEERAKGNILERFSAQQFPDLHSELNLSSLELGDSALYFCASSFLAGGNNEQFFGPGTRLTVL.

The rearrangement joins TRBV7-3 to TRBJ2-1; maybe TRBD2 (5 bases). There are 13 residues in the CDR3. CDR1 SGHTA and CDR2 FQGTGA come from the germline V gene. V lost 1 base and J 9 bases, leaving 10 bases between the germline ends. Here the CDR3 reads CASSLRGEGEQFF. The CDR3 DNA is TGTGCCAGCAGCTTAAGGGGAGAGGGTGAGCAGTTCTTC. Variable domain in full (rest from reference TRBV7-3 and TRBJ2-1): GAGVSQTPSNKVTEKGKYVELRCDPISGHTALYWYRQSLGQGPEFLIYFQGTGAADDSGLPNDRFFAVRPEGSVSTLKIQRTERGDSAVYLCASSLRGEGEQFFGPGTRLTVL.

The rearrangement links TRBV5-4 to TRBJ2-1; 8 positions match TRBD1. Trimming removed 3 bases from V and 5 bases from J; junction bases left unmatched: 4. Germline V gives CDR1 SGHNT, CDR2 YYREEE (reference sequence). The CDR3 covers 14 residues. The CDR3 bases are TGTGCCAGCAGCTCCAGGACAGGGAACAATGAGCAGTTCTTC. Its protein is CASSSRTGNNEQFF. Using reference TRBV5-4 and TRBJ2-1 for the parts outside the CDR3, the full variable domain is ETGVTQSPTHLIKTRGQQVTLRCSSQSGHNTVSWYQQALGQGPQFIFQYYREEENGRGNFPPRFSGLQFPNYSSELNVNALELDDSALYLCASSSRTGNNEQFFGPGTRLTVL.